The rows below give T cell receptor beta chains drawn from one sample of a study of spatial heterogeneity in lung cancer. TCRdb called the 5' RACE reads again in MiXCR, with one record for every CDR3 protein. The sample shows 23,000 or so distinct CDR3 sequences, about 7% of them seen only once. The source was PBMCs, collected at surgery. These receptors originate from a male donor with early-stage non-small cell lung cancer. Both conserved end residues are part of each CDR3. Each record gives: clone size, J gene, V gene, D gene, CDR3 protein, CDR3 DNA. A D gene is named only where the DNA matches it firmly. Part of the rows lack a size; the others show once, few, many or a class for expanded clones.

abundance: NA
j_gene: TRBJ2-3
v_gene: TRBV5-1
d_gene: TRBD2
CDR3aa: CASSAGLAGGPWTSDTQYF
CDR3nt: TGCGCCAGCAGTGCCGGACTAGCGGGAGGGCCCTGGACTTCAGATACGCAGTATTTT

abundance: many
j_gene: TRBJ2-6
v_gene: TRBV19
d_gene: TRBD1
CDR3aa: CASSPSDRGPFGANVLTF
CDR3nt: TGTGCCAGTAGTCCCTCCGACAGGGGGCCTTTTGGGGCCAACGTCCTGACTTTC

abundance: many
j_gene: TRBJ2-7
v_gene: TRBV18
d_gene: TRBD1
CDR3aa: CASSPRQGDTNYEQYF
CDR3nt: TGTGCCAGCTCACCACGGCAGGGGGACACGAACTACGAGCAGTACTTC

abundance: few
j_gene: TRBJ1-1
v_gene: TRBV7-2
d_gene: NA
CDR3aa: CASSTTGKAEAFF
CDR3nt: TGTGCCAGCAGCACAACAGGGAAGGCTGAAGCTTTCTTT

abundance: many
j_gene: TRBJ2-7
v_gene: TRBV28
d_gene: NA
CDR3aa: CASSRPGRIYEQYF
CDR3nt: TGTGCCAGCAGTCGACCGGGACGGATCTACGAGCAGTACTTC

abundance: NA
j_gene: TRBJ1-1
v_gene: TRBV18
d_gene: NA
CDR3aa: CASTSTEGGKAEAFF
CDR3nt: TGTGCCAGCACTTCGACTGAAGGGGGTAAAGCTGAAGCTTTCTTT

abundance: NA
j_gene: TRBJ2-3
v_gene: TRBV24-1
d_gene: TRBD2
CDR3aa: CATSDSRLAGETDTQYF
CDR3nt: TGTGCCACCAGTGATTCAAGACTAGCGGGAGAGACAGATACGCAGTATTTT

abundance: many
j_gene: TRBJ2-6
v_gene: TRBV5-1
d_gene: TRBD1
CDR3aa: CASSLDRVPGANVLTF
CDR3nt: TGCGCCAGCAGCCTCGACAGGGTGCCTGGGGCCAACGTCCTGACTTTC

abundance: many
j_gene: TRBJ1-2
v_gene: TRBV25-1
d_gene: NA
CDR3aa: CASSAGDWYGYTF
CDR3nt: TGTGCCAGCAGTGCTGGGGACTGGTATGGCTACACCTTC

abundance: many
j_gene: TRBJ2-7
v_gene: TRBV9
d_gene: NA
CDR3aa: CASSVAVGGYEQYF
CDR3nt: TGTGCCAGCAGCGTAGCGGTAGGGGGCTACGAGCAGTACTTC

abundance: many
j_gene: TRBJ2-5
v_gene: TRBV28
d_gene: NA
CDR3aa: CASSSGLGETQYF
CDR3nt: TGTGCCAGCAGTTCCGGACTGGGAGAGACCCAGTACTTC

abundance: many
j_gene: TRBJ2-1
v_gene: TRBV23-1
d_gene: TRBD2
CDR3aa: CASSQQGGRSSYNEQFF
CDR3nt: TGCGCCAGCAGTCAACAGGGAGGGCGAAGCTCCTACAATGAGCAGTTCTTC

abundance: many
j_gene: TRBJ1-5
v_gene: TRBV7-2
d_gene: TRBD1
CDR3aa: CASSATGGSNQPQHF
CDR3nt: TGTGCCAGCAGCGCAACAGGGGGGAGCAATCAGCCCCAGCATTTT